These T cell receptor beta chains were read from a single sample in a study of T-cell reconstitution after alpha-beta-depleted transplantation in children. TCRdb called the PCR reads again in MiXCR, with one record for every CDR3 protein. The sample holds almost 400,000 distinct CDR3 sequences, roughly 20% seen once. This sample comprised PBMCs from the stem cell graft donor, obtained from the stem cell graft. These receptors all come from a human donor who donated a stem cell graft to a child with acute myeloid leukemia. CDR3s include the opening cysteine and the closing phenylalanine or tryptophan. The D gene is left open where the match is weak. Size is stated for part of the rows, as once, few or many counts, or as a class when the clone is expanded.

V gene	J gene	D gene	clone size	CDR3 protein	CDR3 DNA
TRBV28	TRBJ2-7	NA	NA	CASSLPQGISSSYEQYF	TGTGCCAGCAGTTTGCCCCAGGGGATTTCCAGCTCCTACGAGCAGTACTTC
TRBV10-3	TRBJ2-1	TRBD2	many	CAGSPGLGNEQFF	TGTGCCGGCAGTCCGGGACTAGGCAATGAGCAGTTCTTC
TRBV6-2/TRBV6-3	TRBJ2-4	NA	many	CASRVGLSGSKNIQYF	TGTGCCAGCAGGGTAGGACTAAGCGGGTCCAAAAACATTCAGTACTTC
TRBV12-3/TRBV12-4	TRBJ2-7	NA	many	CASSLGQWEQYF	TGTGCCAGCAGTTTAGGACAGTGGGAGCAGTACTTC
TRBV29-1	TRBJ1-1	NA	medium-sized	CSARTLDYNTEAFF	TGCAGCGCCAGGACCCTGGATTATAACACTGAAGCTTTCTTT
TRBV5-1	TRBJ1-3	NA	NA	CASSLDGSGNTIYF	TGCGCCAGCAGCTTGGACGGTTCTGGAAACACCATATATTTT
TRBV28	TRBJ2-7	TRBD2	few	CASSFVAGGPYEQYF	TGTGCCAGCAGTTTCGTAGCGGGAGGACCCTACGAGCAGTACTTC
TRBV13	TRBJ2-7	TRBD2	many	CASSSLAGGPSYEQYF	TGTGCCAGCAGCTCACTCGCGGGAGGCCCCTCCTACGAGCAGTACTTC
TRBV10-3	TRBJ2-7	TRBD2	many	CAISPSSGSYEQYF	TGTGCCATCAGTCCTTCTAGCGGGAGCTACGAGCAGTACTTC
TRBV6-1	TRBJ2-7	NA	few	CASSETGEGYEQYF	TGTGCCAGCAGTGAAACAGGGGAGGGGTACGAGCAGTACTTC
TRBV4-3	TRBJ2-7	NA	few	CASSQGTYRYYEQYF	TGCGCCAGCAGCCAAGGGACCTACAGATACTACGAGCAGTACTTC
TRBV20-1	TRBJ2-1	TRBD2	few	CSARAPTSGRSPGTYNEQFF	TGCAGTGCTAGAGCCCCGACTAGCGGGAGGTCACCTGGCACCTACAATGAGCAGTTCTTC
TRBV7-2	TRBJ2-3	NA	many	CASSPGPRALLTDTQYF	TGTGCCAGCAGCCCGGGACCTAGGGCCTTGCTCACAGATACGCAGTATTTT
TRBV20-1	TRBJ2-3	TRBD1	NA	CSARDEGTGIPDTQYF	TGCAGTGCTAGAGATGAAGGGACAGGGATCCCAGATACGCAGTATTTT